Presented here are 12 T cell receptor beta chains from one specimen sequenced in a study of blood T cells in healthy people across ages. Primers used in a second PCR of roughly 7 to 12 cycles were a sample-barcoded 5' primer and a J-beta primer mix. MiXCR, applied by TCRdb to the 5' RACE reads, yields one record per CDR3 protein. This table holds 650,000 to 950,000 distinct CDR3 sequences, approximately 44% found once. Material: blood. The receptors were sampled from a man in his 60s in good health.

The sample holds many counts of this clonotype. The chain uses TRBV7-9 and TRBJ1-2, with D uncertain. Germline lookup yields CDR1 SEHNR and CDR2 FQNEAQ (reference sequence). The CDR3 has 11 amino acids. V lost 1 base to trimming and J lost 6 bases, with 3 bases between them. The chain's CDR3 is CASSLVHGYTF. DNA of the CDR3: TGTGCCAGCAGCTTAGTGCATGGCTACACCTTC.

The gene calls are TRBV10-3 and TRBJ1-1, with TRBD1 as a possible D gene (6 bases). With 3 bases removed from V and 0 bases from J, the gap between germline ends came to 8 bases. Germline V gene lookup returns CDR1 ENHRY and CDR2 SYGVKD. The CDR3 covers 14 residues. This chain's CDR3 is CAISDQGLNTEAFF. The CDR3 bases are TGTGCCATCAGTGACCAGGGGTTGAACACTGAAGCTTTCTTT.

This rearrangement joins TRBV7-2 to TRBJ2-1; D is unclear. This CDR3 region has 16 residues. With 5 bases removed from V and 0 bases from J, the gap between germline ends came to 14 bases. Germline V gene lookup returns CDR1 SGHTA and CDR2 FQGNSA. In DNA, the CDR3 is TGTGCCAGCAGCCCGCGGCCCTTGGGCTCCTACAATGAGCAGTTCTTC. Translated, it gives CASSPRPLGSYNEQFF.

The V and J genes are TRBV4-1 and TRBJ2-3, with D perhaps TRBD1 or TRBD2 (5 bases each). This CDR3 contains 15 residues. CDR1 is MGHRA and CDR2 is YSYEKL in the germline V gene. V was trimmed by 7 bases and J by 2 bases, leaving 16 bases between them. CDR3 DNA sequence: TGCGCCAGCAAGGACCCGGGACGCCTCACAGATACGCAGTATTTT. Translated: CASKDPGRLTDTQYF.

Turning to this clonotype: This may arise from a read error, as a much more abundant clone is one base away. The rearrangement uses TRBV25-1 and TRBJ2-7; D is unclear. In germline, CDR1 is MGHDK, CDR2 SYGVNS. Trimming took 8 bases from V and 1 from J, leaving 15 bases between them. The CDR3 is made up of 14 amino acids. In DNA, the CDR3 is TGTGCCAGCGGCCTAGGGCAGAATTCCTACGAGCAGTACTTC. Translated: CASGLGQNSYEQYF.

The chain has TRBV6-2 or TRBV6-3 and TRBJ2-3; a weak D match, TRBD1 (5 bases). CDR3 length equals 18 residues. The ends were cut back, 5 bases at V and 3 bases at J, with 24 bases in the middle. Germline lookup yields CDR1 MNHEY and CDR2 SVGEGT. CDR3 loop: CASSKGATVPPITDTQYF. In DNA form, the CDR3 reads TGTGCCAGCAGTAAAGGGGCTACCGTCCCCCCCATTACAGATACGCAGTATTTT.

The rearrangement links TRBV3-1 to TRBJ2-1, with 10 bases fitting TRBD2. V shed 3 bases and J 9 bases; nucleotides not matched to a gene: 5. Looked up from germline, CDR1 is LGHDT and CDR2 is YNNKEL (reference sequence). This CDR3 is 14 amino acids long. The CDR3 DNA reads as TGTGCCAGCAGCCAGGGACTAGCGCCAGGTGAGCAGTTCTTC. This encodes CASSQGLAPGEQFF.

J is TRBJ2-3 and V is TRBV11-3; tentative D call: TRBD1 (5 bases). V was cut by 1 base and J by 9 bases, with 14 bases left in between. The CDR3 sequence is 14 residues long. Germline CDR1 and CDR2: SGHNT and YENEEA. The CDR3 spells CASSLADYKGTQYF. Written as DNA, the CDR3 is TGTGCCAGCAGCTTAGCGGATTATAAGGGGACGCAGTATTTT.

This clonotype was seen repeatedly, ten times or more. The chain links TRBV6-2 or TRBV6-3 to TRBJ1-2; possible D gene TRBD1, 6 bases. The CDR3 has 14 residues. The germline V gene encodes CDR1 MNHEY and CDR2 SVGEGT. V lost 5 bases and J 6 bases, leaving 16 bases between the germline ends. As DNA, the CDR3 is TGTGCCAGCAGTACCGGACAGTCTTGGGATGGCTACACCTTC. This encodes CASSTGQSWDGYTF.

The rearrangement joins TRBV20-1 to TRBJ2-5; 9 nucleotides align to TRBD1. The end of the DNA is better explained by TRBJ2-7, so the J call may be wrong. This CDR3 comprises 14 residues. Looked up from germline, CDR1 is DFQATT and CDR2 is SNEGSKA (reference sequence). In DNA, the CDR3 is TGCAGTGCTAGAGTTTTGGACAGGGGCCACGAGCAGTACTTC. Protein sequence: CSARVLDRGHEQYF.

The chain has TRBV19 and TRBJ2-7; D remains ambiguous. Per the germline V gene, CDR1 is LNHDA and CDR2 is SQIVND (reference sequence). The CDR3 has 13 amino acids. The V gene lost 6 bases and the J gene lost 5 bases, with 14 bases spanning the gap. CDR3 sequence (DNA): TGTGCCAGTAGAAGGATCCCGGGCCACGAGCAGTACTTC. It translates to CASRRIPGHEQYF.

The rearrangement uses TRBV5-1 and TRBJ2-7; 11 bases line up with TRBD1. After removal of 0 bases from V and 0 bases from J, the junction contained 8 bases not matched to a gene. The CDR3 has 18 residues. Per the germline V gene, CDR1 is SGHRS and CDR2 is YFSETQ. The CDR3 nucleotides are TGCGCCAGCAGCTTGGGGGGGCGGACAGGGGGCTTCTCCTACGAGCAGTACTTC. The encoded protein is CASSLGGRTGGFSYEQYF.